Presented here are 3 T cell receptor beta chains from one specimen sequenced in a study of cytomegalovirus exposure and HLA in healthy donors. It was with 60 Vbeta and 13 Jbeta primers that the PCR ran. Clones were read by immunoSEQ multiplex PCR, and TCRdb kept only the in-frame ones, dropping some. The sample includes approximately 210,000 clones. Sequencing input: PBMCs. The source of these receptors is a woman aged 25 to 45 in good health and CMV-seropositive.

The V call is TRBV19, the J call TRBJ1-3, with 7 bases that match TRBD1. The V gene end was trimmed by 7 bases and the J gene end by 0 bases; junction bases not matched to a gene: 6. The CDR3 covers 15 residues. Germline V CDR1 and CDR2: LNHDA, SQIVND (reference sequence). Written as DNA, the CDR3 is TGTGCCAGTAAGGGGGCCCCGAGCTCTGGAAACACCATATATTTT. Encoded protein: CASKGAPSSGNTIYF. The whole variable domain, filled in from reference TRBV19 and TRBJ1-3, reads DGGITQSPKYLFRKEGQNVTLSCEQNLNHDAMYWYRQDPGQGLRLIYYSQIVNDFQKGDIAEGYSVSREKKESFPLTVTSAQKNPTAFYLCASKGAPSSGNTIYFGEGSWLTVV.

The gene calls are TRBV10-3 and TRBJ1-1; TRBD1 matches at 7 bases. V dropped 2 bases and J dropped 8; count of bases not matched to a gene: 2. The CDR3 totals 12 residues. CDR1 is ENHRY, CDR2 SYGVKD, per germline. DNA for the CDR3: TGTGCCATCAGTGAGGGACAGGTCGAAGCTTTCTTT. Residues: CAISEGQVEAFF.

This sequence joins TRBV28 and TRBJ1-1; D call uncertain. V dropped 8 bases and J dropped 0 bases, with 13 bases sitting between them. The CDR3 is 14 residues long. CDR1 is MDHEN and CDR2 is SYDVKM in the germline V gene. The CDR3 DNA reads as TGTGCCAGCGACTCGGGGAGAATGAACACTGAAGCTTTCTTT. This codes for CASDSGRMNTEAFF.